Below, 15 T cell receptor beta chains from the same sample are listed, as sequenced in a study of response to subunit inactivated influenza vaccine. TCRdb recomputed calls from the RT-PCR reads with MiXCR, one row per CDR3 protein. This table has about 500,000 distinct CDR3 sequences, about 7.2% appearing once. The source material was PBMCs from blood, sampled about 23 months after vaccination. Every receptor here comes from a man aged 50 to 69 who received an inactivated influenza vaccine.

V gene TRBV5-1 combines with J gene TRBJ2-7; 8 bases map to TRBD1. The ends lost 4 bases at V and 2 bases at J; junction bases unmatched: 2. Germline V lookup: CDR1 SGHRS, CDR2 YFSETQ. This CDR3 is built from 13 residues. The CDR3 sequence is CASSQQGAYEQYF. Written as DNA, the CDR3 is TGCGCCAGCAGCCAACAGGGGGCCTACGAGCAGTACTTC.

This sequence joins TRBV24-1 and TRBJ2-3; maybe TRBD1 (6 bases). Germline-derived CDR1 and CDR2 are KGHDR and SFDVKD. The CDR3 spans 13 residues. V lost 6 bases to trimming and J lost 6 bases, with 12 bases between them. CDR3: CATSPGVMDTQYF. Here the CDR3 DNA reads TGTGCCACCAGTCCAGGGGTAATGGATACGCAGTATTTT.

As DNA, the CDR3 is TGTGCCAGCAGTTACGGGGGGAAGGTGCAGTACTTC. This sequence encodes CASSYGGKVQYF. V gene TRBV6-5 combines with J gene TRBJ2-7; D may be TRBD2 (6 bases). The germline V gene encodes CDR1 MNHEY and CDR2 SVGAGI. The CDR3 runs 12 residues. V was cut by 2 bases and J by 9 bases, with 11 bases left in between.

This clonotype was found many times. The V call is TRBV5-1, the J call TRBJ1-2, with TRBD1 matching 8 bases. Germline CDR1 and CDR2: SGHRS and YFSETQ. Trimming took 0 bases from V and 7 from J; bases not matched to a gene: 5. The CDR3 extends over 14 amino acids. This CDR3 is CASSLGTGSVGYTF. CDR3 sequence (DNA): TGCGCCAGCAGCTTGGGGACAGGGTCTGTTGGCTACACCTTC.

V is TRBV9 and J is TRBJ2-6; D is possibly TRBD1 (5 bases). Germline-derived CDR1 and CDR2 are SGDLS and YYNGEE. The ends were cut back, 2 bases at V and 0 bases at J, with 18 bases in the middle. The CDR3 has 19 amino acids. The CDR3: CASSVSGQVLSSGANVLTF. The CDR3 region has the DNA TGTGCCAGCAGCGTCTCCGGACAAGTACTGTCCTCTGGGGCCAACGTCCTGACTTTC.

The rearrangement joins TRBV12-3 or TRBV12-4 to TRBJ1-3, with TRBD1 matching over 8 bases. The ends lost 6 bases at V and 4 bases at J; junction bases unmatched: 5. The CDR3 totals 14 residues. CDR3 protein: CASSPGGRGNTIYF. The CDR3 nucleotides read TGTGCCAGCAGCCCAGGGGGCAGAGGAAACACCATATATTTT.

This clonotype has just a few counts. The gene calls are TRBV6-1 and TRBJ1-5; D unresolved. The germline CDR1 and CDR2 sequences are MNHNS and SASEGT. The CDR3 length is 16 residues. Trimming pared 2 bases from V and 2 bases from J, leaving 13 bases between. Here the CDR3 DNA reads TGTGCCAGCAGTGAATGGGCCGGAGGCGGCAATCAGCCCCAGCATTTT. Protein product: CASSEWAGGGNQPQHF.

This clonotype was counted between two and nine times. V usage is TRBV20-1 and J usage is TRBJ2-5, with 8 bases identical to TRBD1. This CDR3 region has 15 residues. Germline lookup yields CDR1 DFQATT and CDR2 SNEGSKA (reference sequence). Losses at the gene ends were 5 bases for V and 7 bases for J; bases not matched to a gene: 15. In DNA form, the CDR3 reads TGCAGTGCTGCAGGGGGCCGGGGTTCCCAGGGGACCCAGTACTTC. This codes for CSAAGGRGSQGTQYF.

In this sample, this clonotype turned up many times. The chain is built from TRBV28 and TRBJ1-6, with a possible D match to TRBD1 (6 bases). Deletions cut 2 bases from V and 6 bases from J, with 11 bases between. This CDR3 has 15 residues. The germline V gene encodes CDR1 MDHEN and CDR2 SYDVKM. CDR3 bases: TGTGCCAGCAGTTTAATGGGGGCATCTAATTCACCCCTCCACTTT. It specifies CASSLMGASNSPLHF.

This clonotype was detected many times. The J gene is TRBJ2-7, the V gene TRBV12-3 or TRBV12-4; D remains ambiguous. Trimming left V 5 bases short and J 2 bases short, with 10 bases between. This CDR3 is built from 13 residues. CDR3 sequence reads: CASSPTVTYEQYF. CDR3 in DNA: TGTGCCAGCAGTCCTACTGTTACCTACGAGCAGTACTTC.

The CDR3, as DNA: TGCAGTGCCAACAAAGGACTAGCGGGAGTGATCTACGAGCAGTACTTC. This sequence encodes CSANKGLAGVIYEQYF. This chain uses TRBV20-1 with TRBJ2-7, with TRBD2 identical over 13 bases. V shed 6 bases and J 3 bases; nucleotides not matched to a gene: 11. CDR1 is DFQATT, CDR2 SNEGSKA, per germline (reference sequence). The CDR3 runs to 16 residues.

Note on this clonotype: A much larger clone sits a single nucleotide away, making a read error possible. The V call is TRBV20-1, the J call TRBJ1-1, with 11 bases lining up with TRBD1. CDR1 is DFQATT, CDR2 SNEGSKA, per germline (reference sequence). This CDR3 spans 16 amino acids. CDR3 bases: TGCTGTGCTAGAGACGGGACAGGGGGTTATATCACTGAAGCTTTCTTT. Translation gives CCARDGTGGYITEAFF.

The rearrangement uses TRBV3-1 and TRBJ2-7, with D possibly being TRBD2 (6 bases). Germline V lookup: CDR1 LGHDT, CDR2 YNNKEL (reference sequence). The CDR3 contains 15 residues. V lost 3 bases and J lost 2, with 14 bases in between. DNA for the CDR3: TGTGCCAGCAGCCAGGGCGGGGTGATAACCTACGAGCAGTACTTC. Its translation: CASSQGGVITYEQYF.

Ten or more counts support this clonotype. J is TRBJ2-1 and V is TRBV7-6; 12 nucleotides agree with TRBD2. This CDR3 has 15 residues. V was pared by 5 bases and J by 7 bases, with 6 bases of the junction left unmatched. Germline CDR1 reads SGHVS; CDR2 reads FNYEAQ. DNA for the CDR3: TGTGCCAGCAGCCCTACTAGCGGGGGGACAAATGAGCAGTTCTTC. Protein sequence: CASSPTSGGTNEQFF.

This clonotype turned up a few times. The V and J genes are TRBV5-6 and TRBJ2-6, with TRBD1 identical over 8 bases. The CDR3 length is 19 residues. Trimming removed 0 bases from V and 0 bases from J; junction bases left unmatched: 8. CDR1 SGHDT and CDR2 YYEEEE come from the germline V gene. This chain's CDR3 is CASSLVSDRGSSGANVLTF. For the CDR3, the DNA is TGTGCCAGCAGCTTGGTGAGTGACAGGGGCAGCTCTGGGGCCAACGTCCTGACTTTC.